The 25 T cell receptor beta chains in this list originate from one sample, sequenced in a study of cytomegalovirus exposure and HLA in healthy donors. PCR used 60 Vbeta primers and 13 Jbeta primers. Assay used: immunoSEQ multiplex PCR; TCRdb lists only in-frame clones, some missing. The data show 100,000 to 150,000 clones, 70% to 85% seen once. Sequencing used PBMCs. These receptors were taken from a woman aged 60-70 years in good health and CMV-seropositive.

This clone has a single count. The chain recombines TRBV27 with TRBJ1-3, with no clear D. CDR3 length equals 14 residues. Germline CDR1 reads MNHEY; CDR2 reads SMNVEV (reference sequence). The V end was cut by 6 bases, the J end by 0 bases, with 9 bases between. CDR3 nucleotide sequence: TGTGCCAGCAGCGCCCAGAACTCTGGAAACACCATATATTTT. This codes for CASSAQNSGNTIYF.

The genes are TRBV5-4 and TRBJ2-1; D is perhaps TRBD1 (6 bases). The germline gives CDR1 SGHNT, CDR2 YYREEE (reference sequence). This CDR3 has 15 residues. Trimming took 2 bases from V and 0 from J, leaving 9 bases between them. The DNA of the CDR3 is TGTGCCAGCAGCTTAGGGGGATCCTCCTACAATGAGCAGTTCTTC. Its protein is CASSLGGSSYNEQFF.

The gene calls are TRBV27 and TRBJ1-3; 8 bases match TRBD1. This CDR3 has 14 residues. The V and J ends lost 5 bases and 3 bases, in that order; junction bases with no gene match: 3. Germline assignment: CDR1 MNHEY and CDR2 SMNVEV (reference sequence). As DNA, the CDR3 is TGTGCCAGCAGTCACGACAGGGGTGGAAACACCATATATTTT. Translation gives CASSHDRGGNTIYF.

The rearrangement links TRBV2 to TRBJ2-7; D is uncertain. This CDR3 contains 11 residues. Germline assignment: CDR1 SNHLY and CDR2 FYNNEI. The V and J ends lost 7 bases and 4 bases respectively, with 8 bases between them. For the CDR3, the DNA is TGTGCCAGCACACAGTTTTACGAGCAGTACTTC. It codes for CASTQFYEQYF.

The chain recombines TRBV23-1 with TRBJ2-5; a possible D gene is TRBD2 (5 bases). TRBV23-1 is designated an ORF whose function remains uncertain. With 7 bases removed from V and 5 bases from J, the gap between germline ends came to 20 bases. The CDR3 spans 15 residues. The CDR3 nucleotides are TGCGCCAGCAATCACCTCAAGCTAGCCGGGGAGACCCAGTACTTC. Its translation is CASNHLKLAGETQYF.

J is TRBJ1-1 and V is TRBV5-1; D perhaps matches TRBD1 (6 bases). The germline V gene has CDR1 SGHRS and CDR2 YFSETQ. The V gene lost 6 bases and the J gene lost 10 bases, with 13 bases spanning the gap. This CDR3 is 11 amino acids long. Here the CDR3 DNA reads TGCGCCAGCAAGGGGGAAGTGGGAGCTTTCTTT. Translating it yields CASKGEVGAFF.

V is TRBV6-5 and J is TRBJ1-1, with 8 bases that match TRBD1. Germline V gives CDR1 MNHEY, CDR2 SVGAGI. Unmatched junction bases numbered 10, after V lost 5 bases and J lost 5 bases. This CDR3 has 15 residues. The CDR3 DNA sequence: TGTGCCAGCAGTACCCCGACAGGGGTGAGGACTGAAGCTTTCTTT. Translation: CASSTPTGVRTEAFF.

The rearrangement uses TRBV5-6 and TRBJ1-5; a weak D match, TRBD1 (6 bases). V lost 3 bases to trimming and J lost 3 bases, with 10 bases between them. The CDR3 is 14 residues long. Germline V CDR1 and CDR2: SGHDT, YYEEEE. CDR3 loop: CASSSSGDNQPQHF. The CDR3 DNA reads as TGTGCCAGCAGCTCTTCAGGGGACAATCAGCCCCAGCATTTT.

This sequence joins TRBV27 and TRBJ2-7; 10 bases are a match to TRBD1. The germline V gene encodes CDR1 MNHEY and CDR2 SMNVEV (reference sequence). V shed 7 bases, J shed 4 bases, and the junction held 22 bases outside the gene matches. This CDR3 has 19 residues. The CDR3 coding sequence is TGTGCCAGCACCCAGCGGGGGACAGGGGCCAAGGGGGGAAATTACGAGCAGTACTTC. Translation: CASTQRGTGAKGGNYEQYF.

The chain has TRBV10-1 and TRBJ2-5; 7 nucleotides align to TRBD2. Germline CDR1 and CDR2: WNHNN and SYGVQD (reference sequence). V shed 6 bases and J 0 bases; nucleotides not matched to a gene: 7. CDR3 length equals 15 residues. CDR3 residues: CASSLSRGYQETQYF. CDR3 DNA: TGCGCCAGCAGCCTCTCGCGGGGGTACCAAGAGACCCAGTACTTC.

The V gene is TRBV6-5, the J gene TRBJ2-7, with TRBD1 matching 9 bases. The CDR3 spans 16 residues. Germline V gives CDR1 MNHEY, CDR2 SVGAGI. J lost 3 bases, V lost 2 bases, and 8 bases had no gene match. The CDR3 DNA reads TGTGCCAGCAGTTACACCCCCGGGACAGGGTACTACGAGCAGTACTTC. Translating it yields CASSYTPGTGYYEQYF.

V gene TRBV5-1 combines with J gene TRBJ1-5; 9 bases line up with TRBD1. The CDR3 runs 16 residues. Germline V gene data show CDR1 as SGHRS and CDR2 as YFSETQ. The V segment lost 0 bases and the J segment 5 bases; nucleotides outside the gene matches: 6. The CDR3 sequence: CASSLEGQGLDQPQHF. The CDR3 DNA follows: TGCGCCAGCAGCTTGGAGGGACAGGGACTCGATCAGCCCCAGCATTTT.

The chain couples TRBV11-2 to TRBJ1-1; TRBD1 matches 9 bases. There are 14 residues in the CDR3. J lost 3 bases, V lost 5 bases, and 4 bases had no gene match. Germline values: CDR1 SGHAT, CDR2 FQNNGV. CDR3 amino acids: CASSPRQGDTEAFF. The CDR3 nucleotides are TGTGCCAGCAGCCCCAGACAGGGGGACACTGAAGCTTTCTTT.

The V and J genes are TRBV7-3 and TRBJ1-6, with 7 bases matching TRBD1. V shed 5 bases, J shed 7 bases, and the junction held 8 bases outside the gene matches. This CDR3 has 15 amino acids. The V gene's germline CDR1 is SGHTA and CDR2 FQGTGA. The chain's CDR3 is CASSTSGTANSPLHF. CDR3 DNA sequence: TGTGCCAGCAGCACCTCCGGGACAGCGAATTCACCCCTCCACTTT.

The J gene is TRBJ2-6, the V gene TRBV7-9, with TRBD1 matching 8 bases. This CDR3 is built from 17 residues. Trimming took 5 bases from V and 2 from J; bases not matched to a gene: 8. The germline gives CDR1 SEHNR, CDR2 FQNEAQ (reference sequence). CDR3 nucleotide sequence: TGTGCCAGCAGCCCCGGACAGGGACTTACTGGGGCCAACGTCCTGACTTTC. Translated, it gives CASSPGQGLTGANVLTF.

This clone showed up just a few times. The V and J genes are TRBV5-1 and TRBJ1-4, with TRBD1 matching 11 bases. CDR1 and CDR2 from the germline V gene are SGHRS and YFSETQ. The length of the CDR3 is 16 residues. V lost 5 bases to trimming and J lost 7 bases; unmatched junction nucleotides: 10. This CDR3 reads CASRPGQGAEGEKLFF. CDR3 sequence (DNA): TGCGCCAGCAGGCCAGGACAGGGGGCAGAAGGTGAAAAACTGTTTTTT. The complete variable domain, with remaining parts taken from reference TRBV5-1 and TRBJ1-4, reads KAGVTQTPRYLIKTRGQQVTLSCSPISGHRSVSWYQQTPGQGLQFLFEYFSETQRNKGNFPGRFSGRQFSNSRSEMNVSTLELGDSALYLCASRPGQGAEGEKLFFGSGTQLSVL.

The V call is TRBV9, the J call TRBJ1-4; D remains ambiguous. There are 15 residues in the CDR3. The germline V gene has CDR1 SGDLS and CDR2 YYNGEE. V lost 4 bases and J 7 bases, leaving 17 bases between the germline ends. CDR3 residues: CASSPHRVNGEKLFF. The DNA for the CDR3 is TGTGCCAGCAGCCCCCACCGAGTGAATGGTGAAAAACTGTTTTTT.

Judged by abundance, this clone is medium-sized. V is TRBV11-2 and J is TRBJ2-7; weak D call: TRBD2 (6 bases). This CDR3 is built from 15 residues. Trimming left V 3 bases short and J 6 bases short, with 18 bases between. CDR1 is SGHAT and CDR2 is FQNNGV in the germline V gene. The CDR3 region is CASSFSTGTGSEQYF. The CDR3 DNA is TGTGCCAGCAGCTTTTCCACCGGGACTGGGAGCGAGCAGTACTTC.

This chain uses TRBV10-3 with TRBJ2-5; 11 bases map to TRBD1. The V and J ends lost 7 bases and 3 bases, in that order; junction bases with no gene match: 4. Per the germline V gene, CDR1 is ENHRY and CDR2 is SYGVKD. This CDR3 comprises 14 residues. The CDR3 coding sequence is TGTGCCATCACCAAGGGACAGGGGGAAGAGACCCAGTACTTC. Translation: CAITKGQGEETQYF.

The chain links TRBV6-5 to TRBJ1-3; perhaps TRBD1 as D (5 bases). V shed 0 bases and J shed 0 bases, with 9 bases lying between them. The CDR3 consists of 16 residues. The germline CDR1 and CDR2 sequences are MNHEY and SVGAGI. CDR3 loop: CASSYSKGHSGNTIYF. The CDR3 nucleotides are TGTGCCAGCAGTTACTCGAAGGGGCACTCTGGAAACACCATATATTTT.

The gene calls are TRBV27 and TRBJ1-2; D is undetermined. This CDR3 has 16 residues. Deletions cut 1 base from V and 8 bases from J, with 20 bases between. CDR1 is MNHEY, CDR2 SMNVEV, per germline (reference sequence). The CDR3 here is CASSLLGRQQATGYTF. The CDR3 DNA reads as TGTGCCAGCAGTTTATTAGGAAGGCAGCAAGCGACCGGCTACACCTTC.

The V gene is TRBV9, the J gene TRBJ1-1; 9 nucleotides line up with TRBD1. Germline V gene data show CDR1 as SGDLS and CDR2 as YYNGEE. The CDR3 runs 14 residues. After removal of 3 bases from V and 5 bases from J, the junction contained 5 bases not matched to a gene. Written as DNA, the CDR3 is TGTGCCAGCAGCGCCTGGACAGGGGTTACTGAAGCTTTCTTT. Residues: CASSAWTGVTEAFF.

The rearrangement joins TRBV9 to TRBJ1-1; D might be TRBD1 (5 bases). CDR3 size: 14 residues. Germline-derived CDR1 and CDR2 are SGDLS and YYNGEE. Between the trimmed V and J ends, which lost 2 bases and 3 bases, there was a span of 11 bases. CDR3 bases: TGTGCCAGCAGCGTCTCCAGGGCGGACACTGAAGCTTTCTTT. Its translation is CASSVSRADTEAFF.

The chain uses TRBV10-3 and TRBJ2-1, with 7 bases lining up with TRBD1. This CDR3 spans 14 amino acids. The germline V gene has CDR1 ENHRY and CDR2 SYGVKD. Trimming at V came to 5 bases and at J to 8 bases, leaving 9 bases not matched to a gene. CDR3 residues: CAISNGQEVDEQFF. The CDR3 DNA is TGTGCCATCAGTAACGGACAGGAGGTAGATGAGCAGTTCTTC.

V gene TRBV6-5 combines with J gene TRBJ2-7; 13 nucleotides align to TRBD2. Germline V gene data show CDR1 as MNHEY and CDR2 as SVGAGI. The CDR3 loop spans 15 amino acids. The junction had 4 bases not matched to a gene; V was cut back by 6 bases and J by 2 bases. CDR3 sequence (DNA): TGTGCCAGCAGCCCAACTAGCGGGGGGGCCTACGAGCAGTACTTC. It specifies CASSPTSGGAYEQYF.